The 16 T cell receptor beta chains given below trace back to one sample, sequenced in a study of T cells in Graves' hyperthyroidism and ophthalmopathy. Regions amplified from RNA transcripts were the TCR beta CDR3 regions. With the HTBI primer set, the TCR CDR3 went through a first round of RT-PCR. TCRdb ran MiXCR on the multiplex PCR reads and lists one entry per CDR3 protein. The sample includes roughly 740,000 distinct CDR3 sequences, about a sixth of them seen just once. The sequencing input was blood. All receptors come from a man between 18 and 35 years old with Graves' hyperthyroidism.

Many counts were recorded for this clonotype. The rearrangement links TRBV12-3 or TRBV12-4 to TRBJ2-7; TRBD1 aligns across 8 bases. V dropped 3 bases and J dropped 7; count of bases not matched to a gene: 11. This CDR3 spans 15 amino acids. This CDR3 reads CASSFTDRDLGEQYF. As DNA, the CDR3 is TGTGCCAGCAGTTTTACGGACAGGGACCTAGGAGAGCAGTACTTC.

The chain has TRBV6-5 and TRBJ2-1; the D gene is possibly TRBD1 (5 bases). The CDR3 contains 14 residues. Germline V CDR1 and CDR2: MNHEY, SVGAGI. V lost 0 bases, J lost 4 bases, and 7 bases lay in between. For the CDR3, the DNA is TGTGCCAGCAGTTACTCGACAGTTTACAATGAGCAGTTCTTC. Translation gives CASSYSTVYNEQFF.

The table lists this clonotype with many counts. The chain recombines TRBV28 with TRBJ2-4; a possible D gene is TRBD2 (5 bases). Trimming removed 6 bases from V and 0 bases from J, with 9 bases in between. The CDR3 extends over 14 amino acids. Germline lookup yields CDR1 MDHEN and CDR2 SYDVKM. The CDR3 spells CASRKRLAKNIQYF. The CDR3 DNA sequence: TGTGCCAGCAGAAAGCGGTTAGCCAAAAACATTCAGTACTTC.

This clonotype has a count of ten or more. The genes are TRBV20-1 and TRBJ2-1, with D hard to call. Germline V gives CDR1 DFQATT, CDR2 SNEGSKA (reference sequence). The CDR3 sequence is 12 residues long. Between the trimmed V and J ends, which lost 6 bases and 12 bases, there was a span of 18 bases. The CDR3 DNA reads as TGCAGTGCCCTTCCGCCCAGCTTGGGGCAGTTCTTC. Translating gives CSALPPSLGQFF.

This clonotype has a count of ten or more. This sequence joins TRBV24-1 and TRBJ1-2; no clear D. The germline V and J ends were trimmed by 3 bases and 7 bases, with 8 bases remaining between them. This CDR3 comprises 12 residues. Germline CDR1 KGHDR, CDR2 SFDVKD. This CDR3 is CATSDGYSGYTF. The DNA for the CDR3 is TGTGCCACCAGTGATGGTTACTCTGGCTACACCTTC.

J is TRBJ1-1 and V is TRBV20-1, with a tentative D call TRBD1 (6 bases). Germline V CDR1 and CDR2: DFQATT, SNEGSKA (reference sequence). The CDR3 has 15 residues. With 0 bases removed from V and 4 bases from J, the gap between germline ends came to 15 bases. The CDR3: CSARDSGVLGTEAFF. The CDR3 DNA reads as TGCAGTGCTAGAGATTCAGGGGTATTGGGCACTGAAGCTTTCTTT.

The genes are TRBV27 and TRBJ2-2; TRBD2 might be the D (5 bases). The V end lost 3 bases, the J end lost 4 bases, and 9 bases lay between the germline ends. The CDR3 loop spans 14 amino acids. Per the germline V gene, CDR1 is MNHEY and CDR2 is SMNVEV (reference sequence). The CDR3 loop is CASSFRTLTGELFF. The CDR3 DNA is TGTGCCAGCAGTTTCCGGACTCTCACCGGGGAGCTGTTTTTT.

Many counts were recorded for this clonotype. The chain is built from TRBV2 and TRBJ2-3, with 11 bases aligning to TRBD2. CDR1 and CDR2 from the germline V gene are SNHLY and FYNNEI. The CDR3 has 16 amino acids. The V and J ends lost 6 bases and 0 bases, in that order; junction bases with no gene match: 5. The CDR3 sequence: CASRRVAGGSTDTQYF. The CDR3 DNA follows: TGTGCCAGCAGGCGGGTAGCGGGGGGGAGCACAGATACGCAGTATTTT.

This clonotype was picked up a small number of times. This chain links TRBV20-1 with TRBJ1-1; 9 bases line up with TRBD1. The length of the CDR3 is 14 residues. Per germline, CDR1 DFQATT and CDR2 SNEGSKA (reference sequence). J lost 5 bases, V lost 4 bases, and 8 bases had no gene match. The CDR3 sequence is CSATPWDRVTEAFF. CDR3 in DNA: TGCAGTGCTACCCCATGGGACAGGGTGACTGAAGCTTTCTTT.

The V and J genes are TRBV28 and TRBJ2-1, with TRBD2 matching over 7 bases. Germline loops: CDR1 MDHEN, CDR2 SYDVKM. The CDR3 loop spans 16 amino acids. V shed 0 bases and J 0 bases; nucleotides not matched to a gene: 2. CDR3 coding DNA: TGTGCCAGCAGTTTATGGGTAGCGGGCTCCTACAATGAGCAGTTCTTC. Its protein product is CASSLWVAGSYNEQFF.

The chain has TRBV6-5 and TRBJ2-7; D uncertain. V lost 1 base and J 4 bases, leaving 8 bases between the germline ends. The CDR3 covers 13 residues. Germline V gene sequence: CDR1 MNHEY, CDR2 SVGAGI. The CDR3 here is CASSYFLGYEQYF. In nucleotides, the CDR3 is TGTGCCAGCAGTTACTTCTTAGGTTACGAGCAGTACTTC.

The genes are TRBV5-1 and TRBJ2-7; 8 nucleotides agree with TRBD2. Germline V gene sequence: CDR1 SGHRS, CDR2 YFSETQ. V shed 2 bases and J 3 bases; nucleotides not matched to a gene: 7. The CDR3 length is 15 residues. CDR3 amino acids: CASSFRSGSVYEQYF. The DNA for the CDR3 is TGCGCCAGCAGCTTTAGGAGCGGGAGTGTCTACGAGCAGTACTTC.

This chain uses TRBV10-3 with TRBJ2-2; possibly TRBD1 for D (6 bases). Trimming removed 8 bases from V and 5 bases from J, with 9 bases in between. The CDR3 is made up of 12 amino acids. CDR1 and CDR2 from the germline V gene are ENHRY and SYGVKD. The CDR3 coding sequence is TGTGCCATCCAGGGGCCAACCGGGGAGCTGTTTTTT. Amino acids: CAIQGPTGELFF.

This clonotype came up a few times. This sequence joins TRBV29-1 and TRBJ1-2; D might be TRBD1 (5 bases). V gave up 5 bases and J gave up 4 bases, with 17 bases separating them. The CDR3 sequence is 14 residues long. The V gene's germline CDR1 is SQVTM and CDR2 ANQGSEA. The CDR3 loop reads CSVILGEHPYGYTF. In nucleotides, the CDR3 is TGCAGCGTTATTTTGGGGGAGCATCCCTATGGCTACACCTTC.

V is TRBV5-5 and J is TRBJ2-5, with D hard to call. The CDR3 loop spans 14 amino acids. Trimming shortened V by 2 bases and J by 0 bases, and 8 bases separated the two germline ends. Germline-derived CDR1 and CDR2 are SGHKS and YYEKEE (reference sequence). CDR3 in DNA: TGTGCCAGCAGCTTCGATCCCTACCAAGAGACCCAGTACTTC. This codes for CASSFDPYQETQYF.

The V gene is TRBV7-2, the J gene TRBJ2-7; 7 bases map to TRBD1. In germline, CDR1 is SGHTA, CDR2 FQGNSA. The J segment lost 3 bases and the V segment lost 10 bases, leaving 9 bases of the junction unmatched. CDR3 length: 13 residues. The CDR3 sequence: CAIEGQTSYEQYF. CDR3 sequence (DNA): TGTGCCATCGAGGGACAGACGAGCTACGAGCAGTACTTC.